One sample yielded the 7 T cell receptor beta chains listed below, sequenced in a study of cytomegalovirus exposure and HLA in healthy donors. Use of 60 Vbeta and 13 Jbeta primers characterized the PCR. This table comes from immunoSEQ multiplex PCR, and its TCRdb copy is limited to in-frame clones, with some not included. The repertoire table contains fewer than 130,000 clones. The sequenced sample consisted of PBMCs. The source of these receptors is a man between 45 and 60 years old in good health and CMV-seronegative.

The chain has TRBV4-3 and TRBJ2-3, with 9 bases matching TRBD2. After removal of 0 bases from V and 7 bases from J, the junction contained 8 bases not matched to a gene. CDR3 size: 16 residues. Germline values: CDR1 LGHNA, CDR2 YSLEER. The CDR3 spells CASSQDLREGGNTQYF. CDR3 in DNA: TGCGCCAGCAGCCAAGATCTGCGGGAGGGGGGTAATACGCAGTATTTT.

This chain connects TRBV7-2 to TRBJ1-2; 9 bases match TRBD1. V lost 5 bases, J lost 8 bases, and 12 bases stayed unmatched. The CDR3 consists of 15 residues. CDR1 and CDR2 (germline): SGHTA, FQGNSA. This CDR3 reads CASSLTGTGLGGYTF. The CDR3 coding sequence is TGTGCCAGCAGCCTCACCGGGACAGGGTTGGGAGGCTACACCTTC.

The chain joins TRBV7-2 to TRBJ1-2, with a possible D match to TRBD1 (5 bases). From germline, CDR1 is SGHTA and CDR2 FQGNSA. V was cut by 4 bases and J by 5 bases, with 14 bases left in between. There are 14 residues in the CDR3. The CDR3: CASSSMAGRYGYTF. In nucleotides, the CDR3 is TGTGCCAGCAGCTCCATGGCAGGGCGATATGGCTACACCTTC.

V and J are TRBV5-4 and TRBJ2-1; 10 nucleotides align to TRBD1. The CDR3 has 15 amino acids. Germline loops: CDR1 SGHNT, CDR2 YYREEE (reference sequence). The junction had 5 bases not matched to a gene; V was cut back by 1 base and J by 7 bases. The DNA of the CDR3 is TGTGCCAGCAGCTTGTCCGGGACAGGGGAGAATGAGCAGTTCTTC. Its translation is CASSLSGTGENEQFF.

The chain combines TRBV5-1 with TRBJ1-2, with 7 nucleotides matching TRBD1. The CDR3 loop spans 16 amino acids. Germline V CDR1 and CDR2: SGHRS, YFSETQ. The V segment lost 4 bases and the J segment 4 bases; nucleotides outside the gene matches: 13. This CDR3 is CASSPRVRQGGYGYTF. The CDR3 nucleotides read TGCGCCAGCAGCCCCCGGGTCCGACAGGGCGGCTATGGCTACACCTTC. Based on the CDR3 plus reference TRBV5-1 and TRBJ1-2, the full variable domain is KAGVTQTPRYLIKTRGQQVTLSCSPISGHRSVSWYQQTPGQGLQFLFEYFSETQRNKGNFPGRFSGRQFSNSRSEMNVSTLELGDSALYLCASSPRVRQGGYGYTFGSGTRLTVV.

The V gene is TRBV4-3, the J gene TRBJ1-1; D uncertain. Germline CDR1 LGHNA, CDR2 YSLEER. Trimming removed 1 base from V and 1 base from J, with 7 bases in between. The CDR3 has 14 residues. CDR3 DNA: TGCGCCAGCAGCCAAGTCTACCCGAACACTGAAGCTTTCTTT. As protein: CASSQVYPNTEAFF.

V and J are TRBV9 and TRBJ1-3, with 8 nucleotides matching TRBD1. Trimming at V came to 3 bases and at J to 2 bases, leaving 7 bases not matched to a gene. Germline V gives CDR1 SGDLS, CDR2 YYNGEE. This CDR3 region has 16 residues. The CDR3 nucleotides are TGTGCCAGCAGCGGAAACAGGGGGTACCCTGGAAACACCATATATTTT. It encodes CASSGNRGYPGNTIYF. The complete variable domain, with remaining parts taken from reference TRBV9 and TRBJ1-3, reads DSGVTQTPKHLITATGQRVTLRCSPRSGDLSVYWYQQSLDQGLQFLIQYYNGEERAKGNILERFSAQQFPDLHSELNLSSLELGDSALYFCASSGNRGYPGNTIYFGEGSWLTVV.